The 25 T cell receptor beta chains below come from one sample, sequenced in a study of cytomegalovirus exposure and HLA in healthy donors. The primer mix had 60 Vbeta and 13 Jbeta primers. The repertoire was sequenced with immunoSEQ multiplex PCR; TCRdb's copy has only in-frame clones and lacks some. The sample consists of some 130,000 clones, about 68% of them appearing once. Sample: PBMCs. The receptors derive from a human donor in good health.

This clone was observed a handful of times. The CDR3 DNA follows: TGCGCCAGCAGCCAAGTCCAGGGGCCGGGCCCGCTCTACGAGCAGTACTTC. Translation gives CASSQVQGPGPLYEQYF. The chain joins TRBV4-1 to TRBJ2-7, with a tentative D call TRBD1 (6 bases). This CDR3 is 17 amino acids long. Trimming removed 1 base from V and 3 bases from J, with 19 bases in between. Germline lookup yields CDR1 MGHRA and CDR2 YSYEKL.

V usage is TRBV11-3 and J usage is TRBJ2-1, with 9 bases that match TRBD1. The germline V gene encodes CDR1 SGHNT and CDR2 YENEEA. Trimming at V came to 3 bases and at J to 1 base, leaving 4 bases not matched to a gene. This CDR3 comprises 16 residues. The CDR3 loop reads CASSFSGTGSYNEQFF. In DNA, the CDR3 is TGTGCCAGCAGCTTTTCCGGGACAGGGTCCTACAATGAGCAGTTCTTC.

This clone showed up just once. This chain links TRBV28 with TRBJ2-1; maybe TRBD1 (6 bases). V was shortened by 5 bases and J by 11 bases, with 25 bases between the two germline ends. Germline V lookup: CDR1 MDHEN, CDR2 SYDVKM. The CDR3 spans 16 residues. In DNA form, the CDR3 reads TGTGCCAGCAGTCTCCGGGACACCAGAATGTCACAAAAGCAGTTCTTC. Translation: CASSLRDTRMSQKQFF.

The J gene is TRBJ2-2, the V gene TRBV9; D is undetermined. Germline V lookup: CDR1 SGDLS, CDR2 YYNGEE. The V end was cut by 0 bases, the J end by 0 bases, with 9 bases between. The CDR3 covers 16 residues. The chain's CDR3 is CASSVGVGSNTGELFF. CDR3 DNA: TGTGCCAGCAGCGTAGGGGTCGGGTCGAACACCGGGGAGCTGTTTTTT.

This chain connects TRBV5-1 to TRBJ2-3; tentative D call: TRBD2 (5 bases). Per the germline V gene, CDR1 is SGHRS and CDR2 is YFSETQ. This CDR3 is built from 14 residues. V was cut by 2 bases and J by 0 bases, with 7 bases left in between. Here the CDR3 reads CASSFRTSTDTQYF. CDR3 nucleotide sequence: TGCGCCAGCAGCTTCCGGACTAGCACAGATACGCAGTATTTT.

The V call is TRBV5-4, the J call TRBJ2-1; unclear D gene. Germline V lookup: CDR1 SGHNT, CDR2 YYREEE (reference sequence). Trimming stripped 4 bases from V and 5 bases from J, with 4 bases between. The length of the CDR3 is 11 residues. DNA for the CDR3: TGTGCCAGCAGCATAGACAATGAGCAGTTCTTC. It translates to CASSIDNEQFF.

The genes are TRBV9 and TRBJ2-5; 7 bases align to TRBD1. The last part of the DNA fits TRBJ2-7 better; the J call may be wrong. The CDR3 is 15 residues long. Germline CDR1 and CDR2: SGDLS and YYNGEE. CDR3 sequence reads: CASSNAAGGSYEQYF. DNA for the CDR3: TGTGCCAGCAGCAACGCCGCAGGGGGCTCCTACGAGCAGTACTTC.

The chain employs TRBV11-3 and TRBJ2-7; 8 bases agree with TRBD1. Per the germline V gene, CDR1 is SGHNT and CDR2 is YENEEA. The V and J ends lost 4 bases and 4 bases, in that order; junction bases with no gene match: 3. The CDR3 runs 13 residues. This chain's CDR3 is CASSSTGAYEQYF. CDR3 DNA sequence: TGTGCCAGCAGCTCGACAGGGGCGTACGAGCAGTACTTC.

This chain joins TRBV5-1 and TRBJ2-2, with TRBD2 identical over 7 bases. The CDR3 extends over 15 amino acids. Per germline, CDR1 SGHRS and CDR2 YFSETQ. V gave up 4 bases and J gave up 7 bases; unmatched junction bases: 10. The CDR3 bases are TGCGCCAGCAGCCCCAGGGAGGGGATGGACGGGGAGCTGTTTTTT. This codes for CASSPREGMDGELFF.

The rearrangement links TRBV11-3 to TRBJ2-7; 9 bases fit TRBD1. The CDR3 contains 13 residues. V gave up 5 bases and J gave up 6 bases; unmatched junction bases: 5. Germline values: CDR1 SGHNT, CDR2 YENEEA. The CDR3 protein is CASSMGTGTEQYF. In nucleotides, the CDR3 is TGTGCCAGCAGCATGGGGACAGGGACCGAGCAGTACTTC.

The chain carries TRBV4-1 and TRBJ2-3; D call uncertain. The CDR3 consists of 13 residues. Germline assignment: CDR1 MGHRA and CDR2 YSYEKL. Trimming took off 1 base at V and 3 bases at J, with 5 bases between the two ends. CDR3 nucleotide sequence: TGCGCCAGCAGCCAAGGTCTTACAGATACGCAGTATTTT. It is translated as CASSQGLTDTQYF.

Remarks on this clone: Different DNA sequences within this sample yield the same CDR3. CDR3 bases: TGTGCCAGCAGCTCCCAGGGGGCGACAGATACGCAGTATTTT. It codes for CASSSQGATDTQYF. This chain links TRBV7-9 with TRBJ2-3; TRBD1 matches 8 bases. CDR3 size: 14 residues. V lost 4 bases, J lost 3 bases, and 3 bases stayed unmatched. The germline V gene encodes CDR1 SEHNR and CDR2 FQNEAQ (reference sequence). Drawing the rest from reference TRBV7-9 and TRBJ2-3, the complete variable domain is DTGVSQNPRHKITKRGQNVTFRCDPISEHNRLYWYRQTLGQGPEFLTYFQNEAQLEKSRLLSDRFSAERPKGSFSTLEIQRTEQGDSAMYLCASSSQGATDTQYFGPGTRLTVL.

This chain connects TRBV23-1 to TRBJ1-4; D is possibly TRBD1 (6 bases). TRBV23-1 is an ORF, with its function uncertain. CDR3 length: 15 amino acids. V was shortened by 1 base and J by 6 bases, with 12 bases between the two germline ends. The CDR3 nucleotides read TGCGCCAGCAGTCAATTGCAGGGGTTGGATGAAAAACTGTTTTTT. Its translation is CASSQLQGLDEKLFF.

The chain recombines TRBV27 with TRBJ2-1; D uncertain. The CDR3 spans 13 residues. V was trimmed by 1 base and J by 5 bases, leaving 6 bases between them. Germline lookup yields CDR1 MNHEY and CDR2 SMNVEV (reference sequence). The CDR3 region is CASSLWPNNEQFF. CDR3 nucleotides: TGTGCCAGCAGTTTATGGCCCAACAATGAGCAGTTCTTC.

The chain links TRBV18 to TRBJ1-1; TRBD1 might be the D (6 bases). The CDR3 covers 15 residues. The germline gives CDR1 KGHSH, CDR2 LQKENI. V was clipped by 2 bases and J by 1 base, with 11 bases between them. The CDR3 region is CASSPVQGQNTEAFF. The DNA of the CDR3 is TGTGCCAGCTCACCAGTACAGGGCCAGAACACTGAAGCTTTCTTT.

The chain is built from TRBV5-4 and TRBJ1-4, with a weak D call TRBD1 (6 bases). This CDR3 is 13 amino acids long. Trimming removed 5 bases at V and 5 bases at J, with 10 bases between. Looked up from germline, CDR1 is SGHNT and CDR2 is YYREEE (reference sequence). In nucleotides, the CDR3 is TGTGCCAGCAGGACAGGTCTAAATGAAAAACTGTTTTTT. Protein: CASRTGLNEKLFF.

The J gene is TRBJ2-3, the V gene TRBV29-1, with D possibly TRBD1 on 6 matching bases. The CDR3 runs to 13 residues. The V gene lost 7 bases and the J gene lost 1 base, with 12 bases spanning the gap. Germline loops: CDR1 SQVTM, CDR2 ANQGSEA. CDR3 region: CSGTGLGTDTQYF. The CDR3 DNA follows: TGCAGCGGCACAGGGCTTGGCACAGATACGCAGTATTTT.

This clone was seen a handful of times. The CDR3 coding sequence is TGTGCCAGCAGTTTAACGAGCGAACAAGAGACCCAGTACTTC. It codes for CASSLTSEQETQYF. The chain links TRBV27 to TRBJ2-5; D remains ambiguous. Germline-derived CDR1 and CDR2 are MNHEY and SMNVEV (reference sequence). This CDR3 is built from 14 residues. V gave up 2 bases and J gave up 2 bases, with 9 bases separating them.

This clone was observed a single time. The chain joins TRBV4-1 to TRBJ2-5, with 12 bases lining up with TRBD1. This CDR3 contains 16 residues. V gave up 9 bases and J gave up 3 bases; unmatched junction bases: 11. Germline V lookup: CDR1 MGHRA, CDR2 YSYEKL. CDR3 in amino acids: CASQGPGQGAEETQYF. The DNA of the CDR3 is TGCGCCAGTCAGGGGCCGGGACAGGGGGCAGAAGAGACCCAGTACTTC.

The chain employs TRBV28 and TRBJ2-4; TRBD1 might be the D (6 bases). CDR1 MDHEN and CDR2 SYDVKM come from the germline V gene. Trimming pared 3 bases from V and 3 bases from J, leaving 18 bases between. The CDR3 extends over 17 amino acids. The CDR3 reads CASSFIRSGVIKNIQYF. CDR3 DNA: TGTGCCAGCAGTTTTATTCGGTCAGGGGTAATCAAAAACATTCAGTACTTC. Drawing the rest from reference TRBV28 and TRBJ2-4, the complete variable domain is DVKVTQSSRYLVKRTGEKVFLECVQDMDHENMFWYRQDPGLGLRLIYFSYDVKMKEKGDIPEGYSVSREKKERFSLILESASTNQTSMYLCASSFIRSGVIKNIQYFGAGTRLSVL.

The chain recombines TRBV19 with TRBJ2-3; 10 bases match TRBD1. This CDR3 contains 14 residues. The ends lost 7 bases at V and 2 bases at J; junction bases unmatched: 3. Germline V lookup: CDR1 LNHDA, CDR2 SQIVND (reference sequence). CDR3 in DNA: TGTGCCAGTACCGGGACAGGGGACACAGATACGCAGTATTTT. Its protein is CASTGTGDTDTQYF.

The V call is TRBV9, the J call TRBJ2-1; 10 nucleotides align to TRBD2. CDR1 and CDR2 from the germline V gene are SGDLS and YYNGEE. This CDR3 comprises 14 residues. The ends lost 3 bases at V and 5 bases at J; junction bases unmatched: 2. The CDR3 DNA reads TGTGCCAGCAGCGCCCTAGCGGGAGACAATGAGCAGTTCTTC. Translated: CASSALAGDNEQFF.

The chain recombines TRBV2 with TRBJ2-5, with a possible D match to TRBD2 (6 bases). The CDR3 contains 15 residues. In germline, CDR1 is SNHLY, CDR2 FYNNEI. The ends were cut back, 4 bases at V and 5 bases at J, with 17 bases in the middle. The DNA for the CDR3 is TGTGCCAGCAGTGCCCTAGCGACCCCAGGGGAGACCCAGTACTTC. The encoded protein is CASSALATPGETQYF.

The chain combines TRBV18 with TRBJ1-2; 7 bases fit TRBD1. Trimming took 4 bases from V and 5 from J; bases not matched to a gene: 19. The germline V gene encodes CDR1 KGHSH and CDR2 LQKENI. The CDR3 totals 18 residues. For the CDR3, the DNA is TGTGCCAGCTCACGATCCACCGAACCGGGACAGTCCATTTATGGCTACACCTTC. Its protein is CASSRSTEPGQSIYGYTF.

V usage is TRBV10-3 and J usage is TRBJ2-7; a possible D gene is TRBD1 (5 bases). The CDR3 spans 14 residues. V gave up 2 bases and J gave up 4 bases, with 12 bases separating them. Germline assignment: CDR1 ENHRY and CDR2 SYGVKD. The CDR3 reads CAISEPTDLYEQYF. CDR3 in DNA: TGTGCCATCAGTGAGCCGACAGACCTATACGAGCAGTACTTC.